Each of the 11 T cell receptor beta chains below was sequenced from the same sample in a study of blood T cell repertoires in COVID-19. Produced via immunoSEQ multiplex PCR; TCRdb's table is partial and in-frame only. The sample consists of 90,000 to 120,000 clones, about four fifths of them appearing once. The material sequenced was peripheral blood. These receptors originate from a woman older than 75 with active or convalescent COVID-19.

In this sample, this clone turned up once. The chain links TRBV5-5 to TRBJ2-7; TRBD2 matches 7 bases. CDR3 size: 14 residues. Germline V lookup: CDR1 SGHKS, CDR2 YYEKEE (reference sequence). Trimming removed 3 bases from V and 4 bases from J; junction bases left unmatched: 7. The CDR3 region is CASSWGGRDYEQYF. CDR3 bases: TGTGCCAGCAGCTGGGGGGGAAGGGATTACGAGCAGTACTTC.

In nucleotides, the CDR3 is TGTGCCATAAATAGCGGGAGCACAGATACGCAGTATTTT. This sequence encodes CAINSGSTDTQYF. The chain uses TRBV10-3 and TRBJ2-3, with 7 bases fitting TRBD2. After removal of 9 bases from V and 0 bases from J, the junction contained 3 bases not matched to a gene. CDR3 length: 13 amino acids. Germline lookup yields CDR1 ENHRY and CDR2 SYGVKD.

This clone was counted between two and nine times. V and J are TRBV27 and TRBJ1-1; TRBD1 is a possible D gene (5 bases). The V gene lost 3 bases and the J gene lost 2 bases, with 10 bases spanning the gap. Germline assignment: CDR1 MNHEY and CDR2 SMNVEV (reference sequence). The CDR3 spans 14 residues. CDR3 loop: CASSFDSINTEAFF. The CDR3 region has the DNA TGTGCCAGCAGTTTTGACAGTATTAACACTGAAGCTTTCTTT.

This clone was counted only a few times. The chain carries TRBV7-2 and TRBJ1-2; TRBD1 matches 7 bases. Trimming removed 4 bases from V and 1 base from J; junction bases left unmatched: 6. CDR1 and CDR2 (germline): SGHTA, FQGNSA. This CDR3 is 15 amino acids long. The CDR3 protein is CASSSKGQVNYGYTF. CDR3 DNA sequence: TGTGCCAGCAGCTCCAAAGGACAGGTTAACTATGGCTACACCTTC.

The CDR3: CASGGMGDTEAFF. CDR3 nucleotides: TGTGCCAGCGGCGGGATGGGGGACACTGAAGCTTTCTTT. The chain employs TRBV2 and TRBJ1-1; TRBD1 is a possible D gene (5 bases). The ends were cut back, 8 bases at V and 3 bases at J, with 13 bases in the middle. The CDR3 spans 13 residues. Germline V gives CDR1 SNHLY, CDR2 FYNNEI.

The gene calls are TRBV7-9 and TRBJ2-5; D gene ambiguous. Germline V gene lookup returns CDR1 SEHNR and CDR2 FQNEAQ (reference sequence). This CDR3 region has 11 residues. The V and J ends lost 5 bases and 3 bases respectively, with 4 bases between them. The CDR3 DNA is TGTGCCAGCAGCGTCGAAGAGACCCAGTACTTC. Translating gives CASSVEETQYF.

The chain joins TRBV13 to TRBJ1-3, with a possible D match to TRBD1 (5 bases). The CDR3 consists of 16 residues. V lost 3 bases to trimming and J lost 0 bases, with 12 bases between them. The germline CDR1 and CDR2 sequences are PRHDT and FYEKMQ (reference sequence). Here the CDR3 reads CASSFLQASSGNTIYF. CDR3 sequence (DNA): TGTGCCAGCAGCTTTTTACAGGCGAGCTCTGGAAACACCATATATTTT.

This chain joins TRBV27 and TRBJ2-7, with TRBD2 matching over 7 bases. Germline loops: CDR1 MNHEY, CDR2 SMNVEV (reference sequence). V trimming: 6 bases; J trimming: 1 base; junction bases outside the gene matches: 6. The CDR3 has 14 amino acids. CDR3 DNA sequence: TGTGCCAGCAGCAGCAGGGAGGGATCCTACGAGCAGTACTTC. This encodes CASSSREGSYEQYF.

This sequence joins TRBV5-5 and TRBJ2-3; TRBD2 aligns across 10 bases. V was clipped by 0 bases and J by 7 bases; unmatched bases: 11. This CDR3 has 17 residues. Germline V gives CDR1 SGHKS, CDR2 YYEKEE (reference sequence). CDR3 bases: TGTGCCAGCAGCTTGGCCGTGACTAGCGGGTTTGGTAATACGCAGTATTTT. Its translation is CASSLAVTSGFGNTQYF.

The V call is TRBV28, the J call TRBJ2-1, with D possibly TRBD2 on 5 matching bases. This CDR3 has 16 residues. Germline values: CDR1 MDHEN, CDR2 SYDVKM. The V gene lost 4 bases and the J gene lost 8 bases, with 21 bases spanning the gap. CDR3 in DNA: TGTGCCAGCAGTTCCCTCCCGGGAAGGGTTACAGATGAGCAGTTCTTC. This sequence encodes CASSSLPGRVTDEQFF.

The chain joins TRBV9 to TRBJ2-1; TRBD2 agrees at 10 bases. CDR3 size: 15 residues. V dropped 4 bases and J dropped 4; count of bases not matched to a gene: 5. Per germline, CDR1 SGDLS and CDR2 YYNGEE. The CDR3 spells CASSKTSGIYNEQFF. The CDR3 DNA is TGTGCCAGCAGCAAAACTAGCGGGATATACAATGAGCAGTTCTTC.